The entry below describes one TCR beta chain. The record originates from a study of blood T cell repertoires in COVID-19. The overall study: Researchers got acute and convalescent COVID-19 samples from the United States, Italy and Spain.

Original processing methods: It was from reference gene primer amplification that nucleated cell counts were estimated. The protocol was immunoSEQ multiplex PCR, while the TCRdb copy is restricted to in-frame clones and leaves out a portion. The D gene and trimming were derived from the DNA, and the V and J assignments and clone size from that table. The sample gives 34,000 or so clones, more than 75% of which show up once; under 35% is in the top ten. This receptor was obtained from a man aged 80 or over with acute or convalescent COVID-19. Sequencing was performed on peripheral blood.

The CDR3 bases are TGTGCCAGCAGTGACAGTTACACTGAAGCTTTCTTT. Protein sequence: CASSDSYTEAFF. V and J are TRBV2 and TRBJ1-1; D unclear. Trimming left V 3 bases short and J 3 bases short, with 5 bases between. This CDR3 region has 12 residues. Germline V lookup: CDR1 SNHLY, CDR2 FYNNEI.